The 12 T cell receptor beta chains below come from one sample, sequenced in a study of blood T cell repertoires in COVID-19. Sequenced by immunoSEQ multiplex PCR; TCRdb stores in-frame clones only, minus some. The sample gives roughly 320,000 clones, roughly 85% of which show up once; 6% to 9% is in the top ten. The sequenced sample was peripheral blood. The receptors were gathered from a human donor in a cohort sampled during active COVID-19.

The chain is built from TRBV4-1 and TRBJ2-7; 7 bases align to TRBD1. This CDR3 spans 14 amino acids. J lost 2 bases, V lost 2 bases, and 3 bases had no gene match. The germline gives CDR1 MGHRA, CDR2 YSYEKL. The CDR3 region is CASSQTDRAYEQYF. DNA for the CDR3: TGCGCCAGCAGCCAAACTGACAGGGCCTACGAGCAGTACTTC.

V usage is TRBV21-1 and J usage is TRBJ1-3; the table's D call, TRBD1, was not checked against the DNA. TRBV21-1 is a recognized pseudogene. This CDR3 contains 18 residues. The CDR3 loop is CASSRFSDKSVSGNTIYF. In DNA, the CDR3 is TGTGCCAGCAGCAGATTTTCGGACAAGTCCGTGTCTGGAAACACCATATATTTT.

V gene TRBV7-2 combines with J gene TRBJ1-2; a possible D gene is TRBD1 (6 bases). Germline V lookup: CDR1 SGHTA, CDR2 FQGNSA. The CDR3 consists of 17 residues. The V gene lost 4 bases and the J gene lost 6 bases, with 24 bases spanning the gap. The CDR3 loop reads CASSSNWGLLRDDGYTF. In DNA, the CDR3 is TGTGCCAGCAGCTCCAATTGGGGGCTCCTCCGGGACGATGGCTACACCTTC.

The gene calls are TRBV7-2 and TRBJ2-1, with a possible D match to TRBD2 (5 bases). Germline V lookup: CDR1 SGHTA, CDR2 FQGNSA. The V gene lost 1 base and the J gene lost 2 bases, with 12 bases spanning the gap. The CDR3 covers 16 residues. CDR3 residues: CASSLVGGEPYNEQFF. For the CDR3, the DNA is TGTGCCAGCAGCTTAGTCGGAGGAGAACCCTACAATGAGCAGTTCTTC.

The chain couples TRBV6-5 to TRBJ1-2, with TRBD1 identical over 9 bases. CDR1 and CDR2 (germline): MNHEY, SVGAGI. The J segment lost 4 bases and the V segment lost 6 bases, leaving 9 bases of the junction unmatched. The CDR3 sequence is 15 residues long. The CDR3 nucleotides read TGTGCCAGCAGGCCCGCCGGACAGGGGCGCTATGGCTACACCTTC. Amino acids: CASRPAGQGRYGYTF.

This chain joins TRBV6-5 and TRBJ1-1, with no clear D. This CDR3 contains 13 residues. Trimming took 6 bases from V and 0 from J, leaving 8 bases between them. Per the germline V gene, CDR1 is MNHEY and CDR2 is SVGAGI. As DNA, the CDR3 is TGTGCCAGCAGAACAGACATGAACACTGAAGCTTTCTTT. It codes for CASRTDMNTEAFF.

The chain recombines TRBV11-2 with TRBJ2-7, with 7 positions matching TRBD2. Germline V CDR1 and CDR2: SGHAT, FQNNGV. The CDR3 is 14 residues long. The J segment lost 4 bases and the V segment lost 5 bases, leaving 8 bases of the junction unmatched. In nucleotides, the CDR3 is TGTGCCAGCAGCCGCACGCGGGGGAGGTACGAGCAGTACTTC. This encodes CASSRTRGRYEQYF.

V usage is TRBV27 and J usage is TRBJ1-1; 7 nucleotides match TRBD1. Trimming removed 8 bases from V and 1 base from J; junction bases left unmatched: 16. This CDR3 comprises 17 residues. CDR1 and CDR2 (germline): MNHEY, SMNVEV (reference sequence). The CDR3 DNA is TGTGCCAGCTCCCCATCACAGGGGTGGGGATGGAACACTGAAGCTTTCTTT. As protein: CASSPSQGWGWNTEAFF.

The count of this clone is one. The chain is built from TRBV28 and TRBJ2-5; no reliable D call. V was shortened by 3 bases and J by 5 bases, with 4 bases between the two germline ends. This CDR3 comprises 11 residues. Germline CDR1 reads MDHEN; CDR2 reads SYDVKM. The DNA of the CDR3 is TGTGCCAGCAGTTTGAGGGAGACCCAGTACTTC. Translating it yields CASSLRETQYF.

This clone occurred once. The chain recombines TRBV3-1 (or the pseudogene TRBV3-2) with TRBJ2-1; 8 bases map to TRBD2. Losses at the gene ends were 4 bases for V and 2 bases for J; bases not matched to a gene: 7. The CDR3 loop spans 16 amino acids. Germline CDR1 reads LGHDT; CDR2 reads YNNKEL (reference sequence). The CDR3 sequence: CASSPVRGGPYNEQFF. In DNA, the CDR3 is TGTGCCAGCAGCCCTGTTCGCGGGGGGCCCTACAATGAGCAGTTCTTC.

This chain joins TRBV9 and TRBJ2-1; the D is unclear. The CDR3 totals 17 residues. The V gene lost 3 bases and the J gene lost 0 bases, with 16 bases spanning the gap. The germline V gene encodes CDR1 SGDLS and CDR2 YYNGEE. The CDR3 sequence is CASSGALAPASYNEQFF. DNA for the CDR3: TGTGCCAGCAGCGGGGCCCTGGCGCCCGCCTCCTACAATGAGCAGTTCTTC.

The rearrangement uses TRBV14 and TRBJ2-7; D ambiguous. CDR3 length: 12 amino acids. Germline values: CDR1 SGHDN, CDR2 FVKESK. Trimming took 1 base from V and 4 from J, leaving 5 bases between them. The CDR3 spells CASSQALYEQYF. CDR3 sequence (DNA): TGTGCCAGCAGCCAAGCGTTATACGAGCAGTACTTC. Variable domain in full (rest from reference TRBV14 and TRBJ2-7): EAGVTQFPSHSVIEKGQTVTLRCDPISGHDNLYWYRRVMGKEIKFLLHFVKESKQDESGMPNNRFLAERTGGTYSTLKVQPAELEDSGVYFCASSQALYEQYFGPGTRLTVT.